This TCR beta chain is from a study of T cell responses to AZD1222 COVID-19 vaccine. The method was immunoSEQ multiplex PCR; TCRdb's version includes in-frame clones alone and lacks a portion of them. The table shows fewer than 130,000 clones, with more than 90% occurring only once. Germline values: CDR1 MRHNA, CDR2 SNTAGT. The CDR3 covers 13 residues. The gene calls are TRBV6-4 and TRBJ2-3; 14 bases match TRBD2. The sequenced sample was peripheral blood, obtained 28 days after the second AZD1222 dose. The sequence derives from an adult who received the AZD1222 COVID-19 vaccine. The CDR3, as DNA: TGTGCGCGACTAGCGGGGGGGCCGGATACGCAGTATTTT. This sequence encodes CARLAGGPDTQYF.